Presented here are 21 T cell receptor beta chains from one specimen sequenced in a study of T cells in Graves' hyperthyroidism and ophthalmopathy. Amplified regions were TCR beta CDR3 sequences from RNA transcripts. TCR CDR3 regions were first amplified by RT-PCR with HTBI primers. One entry per CDR3 protein results from TCRdb running MiXCR on the multiplex PCR reads. The sample holds about 700,000 distinct CDR3 sequences, roughly 15% seen once. Sequenced material: blood. These TCRs come from a woman aged 18-35 years with Graves' hyperthyroidism.

This clonotype occurred a few times. V gene TRBV6-2 or TRBV6-3 combines with J gene TRBJ1-1; D not resolved. The CDR3 totals 15 residues. Germline CDR1 MNHEY, CDR2 SVGEGT. Trimming stripped 6 bases from V and 6 bases from J, with 20 bases between. CDR3 residues: CASRRGPSKRSEAFF. In nucleotides, the CDR3 is TGTGCCAGCAGGCGGGGTCCCTCAAAAAGGTCTGAAGCTTTCTTT.

Only a few counts were recorded for this clonotype. This rearrangement joins TRBV5-1 to TRBJ1-2, with 9 positions matching TRBD1. J lost 4 bases, V lost 4 bases, and 5 bases had no gene match. In germline, CDR1 is SGHRS, CDR2 YFSETQ. This CDR3 contains 14 residues. The CDR3 nucleotides are TGCGCCAGCAGCACGACAGGGGGGACCTATGGCTACACCTTC. It specifies CASSTTGGTYGYTF.

In its sample, this clonotype was seen many times. CDR3 coding DNA: TGTGCCAGCAGTTCCATCGGACAGGGGGCTTTAACAGATACGCAGTATTTT. This gives the protein CASSSIGQGALTDTQYF. The chain carries TRBV28 and TRBJ2-3, with 11 bases lining up with TRBD1. V gave up 4 bases and J gave up 3 bases; unmatched junction bases: 9. Germline V CDR1 and CDR2: MDHEN, SYDVKM. The CDR3 consists of 17 residues. Variable domain in full (rest from reference TRBV28 and TRBJ2-3): DVKVTQSSRYLVKRTGEKVFLECVQDMDHENMFWYRQDPGLGLRLIYFSYDVKMKEKGDIPEGYSVSREKKERFSLILESASTNQTSMYLCASSSIGQGALTDTQYFGPGTRLTVL.

This clonotype has just a few counts. Given a much more abundant clone one base away, this may be a read error. This chain uses TRBV27 with TRBJ2-7; TRBD1 aligns across 10 bases. Germline V gene lookup returns CDR1 MNHEY and CDR2 SMNVEV (reference sequence). J was trimmed by 2 bases and V by 5 bases; bases with no gene match: 12. The CDR3 sequence is 17 residues long. The CDR3, as DNA: TGTGCCAGCAGTGAACGGGACAGGGGCCCTTCCCCCTACGAGCAGTACTTC. It specifies CASSERDRGPSPYEQYF.

This clonotype appeared many times. J is TRBJ2-1 and V is TRBV7-2, with 11 bases matching TRBD2. The CDR3 totals 21 residues. V dropped 5 bases and J dropped 0; count of bases not matched to a gene: 18. The germline V gene encodes CDR1 SGHTA and CDR2 FQGNSA. CDR3 bases: TGTGCCAGCAGCCCCGAACCCACTAGCGGGAGCGCCCTTAGCTCCTACAATGAGCAGTTCTTC. As protein: CASSPEPTSGSALSSYNEQFF.

This clonotype was seen more than once but under ten times. This chain uses TRBV30 with TRBJ2-6, with D uncertain. The CDR3 length is 13 residues. Deletions cut 7 bases from V and 1 base from J, with 8 bases between. The germline gives CDR1 GTSNPN, CDR2 SVGIG (reference sequence). The CDR3 protein is CALDQSGANVLTF. The CDR3 coding sequence is TGTGCCTTGGACCAGTCTGGGGCCAACGTCCTGACTTTC.

The table lists this clonotype with many counts. The chain carries TRBV7-2 and TRBJ2-7, with D perhaps given as TRBD1 or TRBD2 (5 bases each). The V end lost 4 bases, the J end lost 6 bases, and 7 bases lay between the germline ends. Per germline, CDR1 SGHTA and CDR2 FQGNSA. The CDR3 runs 11 residues. CDR3 sequence (DNA): TGTGCCAGCAGCTCTGGGGGCGAGCAGTACTTC. Translating gives CASSSGGEQYF.

This clonotype was observed at least ten times. The chain couples TRBV28 to TRBJ2-5; 10 bases are a match to TRBD1. The germline V gene encodes CDR1 MDHEN and CDR2 SYDVKM. The V segment lost 3 bases and the J segment 5 bases; nucleotides outside the gene matches: 6. The CDR3 spans 15 residues. CDR3 protein: CASSFQGQGIETQYF. The CDR3 bases are TGTGCCAGCAGTTTCCAGGGACAGGGGATCGAGACCCAGTACTTC.

This clonotype came up a few times. The chain is built from TRBV12-3 or TRBV12-4 and TRBJ2-7; D is uncertain. The CDR3 covers 14 residues. V lost 2 bases to trimming and J lost 5 bases, with 13 bases between them. CDR3 in amino acids: CASSLTTREDEQYF. CDR3 nucleotides: TGTGCCAGCAGTTTAACAACGCGCGAGGACGAGCAGTACTTC.

This clonotype showed up many times. J is TRBJ2-7 and V is TRBV28; TRBD1 matches at 7 bases. V was pared by 5 bases and J by 0 bases, with 10 bases of the junction left unmatched. The CDR3 has 16 amino acids. Germline V gives CDR1 MDHEN, CDR2 SYDVKM. The CDR3 DNA reads as TGTGCCAGCAGTGCGCTGGGACAGCCCGACTCCTACGAGCAGTACTTC. Residues: CASSALGQPDSYEQYF.

This clonotype has just a few counts. The rearrangement joins TRBV20-1 to TRBJ2-2, with 9 bases lining up with TRBD2. This CDR3 is 15 amino acids long. CDR1 and CDR2 from the germline V gene are DFQATT and SNEGSKA (reference sequence). Trimming at V came to 3 bases and at J to 6 bases, leaving 8 bases not matched to a gene. In DNA, the CDR3 is TGCAGTGCTAGTCATAGCGGGAGAGGCGCCGGGGAGCTGTTTTTT. Its protein is CSASHSGRGAGELFF.

J is TRBJ1-4 and V is TRBV4-3, with D possibly being TRBD1 (6 bases). The CDR3 is 15 amino acids. CDR1 and CDR2 (germline): LGHNA, YSLEER. V gave up 1 base and J gave up 10 bases, with 16 bases separating them. The CDR3 sequence: CASSQVPQAGAKLFF. In DNA form, the CDR3 reads TGCGCCAGCAGCCAAGTACCTCAGGCGGGGGCAAAACTGTTTTTT.

This clonotype was picked up many times. The chain combines TRBV6-2 or TRBV6-3 with TRBJ2-3; no reliable D call. V shed 2 bases and J shed 2 bases, with 5 bases lying between them. CDR3 size: 13 residues. CDR1 is MNHEY, CDR2 SVGEGT, per germline. As DNA, the CDR3 is TGTGCCAGCAGTTACATCCTCACAGATACGCAGTATTTT. As protein: CASSYILTDTQYF.

The rearrangement links TRBV4-1 to TRBJ1-4; D remains unclear. The CDR3 totals 15 residues. V lost 3 bases and J lost 3, with 11 bases in between. Germline V gene data show CDR1 as MGHRA and CDR2 as YSYEKL. For the CDR3, the DNA is TGCGCCAGCAGCCAGCTAGGACTGCCTAATGAAAAACTGTTTTTT. Its translation is CASSQLGLPNEKLFF.

The sample holds many counts of this clonotype. The V call is TRBV20-1, the J call TRBJ2-3; D perhaps matches TRBD1 (5 bases). Germline assignment: CDR1 DFQATT and CDR2 SNEGSKA (reference sequence). This CDR3 is built from 14 residues. V lost 2 bases to trimming and J lost 0 bases, with 9 bases between them. In DNA, the CDR3 is TGCAGTGCTAGATGGGGCGCTAGCACAGATACGCAGTATTTT. Its translation: CSARWGASTDTQYF.

This clonotype occurred many times. This chain uses TRBV7-9 with TRBJ2-7, with 14 bases fitting TRBD2. This CDR3 has 19 residues. With V trimmed by 5 bases and J by 0 bases, 12 bases remained unmatched. Germline loops: CDR1 SEHNR, CDR2 FQNEAQ (reference sequence). In DNA, the CDR3 is TGTGCCAGCAGCGGACCGGGACTAGCGGGAGTAAGGAGCTCCTACGAGCAGTACTTC. This gives the protein CASSGPGLAGVRSSYEQYF.

The V call is TRBV5-5, the J call TRBJ2-1, with 11 bases identical to TRBD2. The tail of the sequence fits TRBJ2-7 better, so the J call may be wrong. Germline V lookup: CDR1 SGHKS, CDR2 YYEKEE (reference sequence). The CDR3 length is 16 residues. CDR3 sequence reads: CASSLTTSGAYNEQYF. CDR3 nucleotide sequence: TGTGCCAGCAGCCTTACGACTAGCGGGGCCTACAATGAGCAGTACTTC.

A few counts support this clonotype. This sequence may be a read error, since a much larger clone differs from it by one base. The chain joins TRBV28 to TRBJ2-5, with 8 nucleotides matching TRBD2. The CDR3 loop spans 18 amino acids. Germline V gene data show CDR1 as MDHEN and CDR2 as SYDVKM. The CDR3 loop is CASSPVRRGQRGQGTQYF. Written as DNA, the CDR3 is TGTGCCAGCAGTCCCGTTCGAAGAGGGCAGCGGGGGCAAGGGACCCAGTACTTC. Combining the CDR3 with reference TRBV28 and TRBJ2-5 gives the whole variable domain DVKVTQSSRYLVKRTGEKVFLECVQDMDHENMFWYRQDPGLGLRLIYFSYDVKMKEKGDIPEGYSVSREKKERFSLILESASTNQTSMYLCASSPVRRGQRGQGTQYFGPGTRLLVL.

The chain recombines TRBV6-5 with TRBJ1-2, with D hard to call. Trimming took off 0 bases at V and 4 bases at J, with 12 bases between the two ends. Germline V CDR1 and CDR2: MNHEY, SVGAGI. The CDR3 is 15 amino acids. This chain's CDR3 is CASSYSNRRTYGYTF. The CDR3 DNA is TGTGCCAGCAGTTACTCGAATCGGCGGACCTATGGCTACACCTTC.

This clonotype was detected only a few times. This rearrangement joins TRBV10-3 to TRBJ2-4; TRBD1 agrees at 8 bases. Trimming removed 1 base from V and 6 bases from J; junction bases left unmatched: 14. This CDR3 has 18 amino acids. Germline loops: CDR1 ENHRY, CDR2 SYGVKD. The CDR3: CAISEYWTGTNPPNIQYF. CDR3 sequence (DNA): TGTGCCATCAGTGAGTACTGGACAGGGACGAACCCCCCAAACATTCAGTACTTC.

This clonotype was detected many times. This chain joins TRBV6-2 or TRBV6-3 and TRBJ2-1; tentatively, D is TRBD2 (5 bases). Germline V gives CDR1 MNHEY, CDR2 SVGEGT. The CDR3 is made up of 13 amino acids. V lost 9 bases and J lost 0, with 9 bases in between. The CDR3 sequence is CASSTSSYNEQFF. The CDR3 nucleotides are TGTGCCAGTTCAACTAGCTCCTACAATGAGCAGTTCTTC.